The T cell receptor (beta chain) described here comes from a study of blood T cell repertoires in COVID-19. Repertoires were generated with immunoSEQ multiplex PCR, while TCRdb's copy carries only in-frame clones and drops some. The sample yields 95,000 to 150,000 clones, 70% to 75% seen once. This CDR3 spans 15 amino acids. Germline CDR1 reads SGHRS; CDR2 reads YFSETQ. Unmatched junction bases numbered 7, after V lost 4 bases and J lost 3 bases. Sequenced input: peripheral blood. The chain carries TRBV5-1 and TRBJ2-3; 8 bases match TRBD1. The TCR was taken from a man older than 75 with COVID-19, enrolled during active disease. This CDR3 reads CASSIRTGITDTQYF. DNA for the CDR3: TGCGCCAGCAGCATAAGGACAGGGATAACAGATACGCAGTATTTT.